Here is one T cell receptor beta chain with its context. Its antigen is undetermined. This entry comes from a study of T cells after yellow fever vaccination. Study details: SMART-Seq v4 Ultra Low Input served to prepare low-cell-number fractions.

Each CDR3 protein gets one entry after TCRdb re-called the 5' RACE reads with MiXCR. The sample holds under 500,000 distinct CDR3 sequences, roughly a sixth seen once. The junction had 9 bases not matched to a gene; V was cut back by 3 bases and J by 4 bases. Germline V gives CDR1 DFQATT, CDR2 SNEGSKA (reference sequence). This CDR3 is built from 15 residues. Whole-study results and caveats: In post-booster samples, most primary-vaccination clones reappeared (roughly 96% CD4, roughly 90% CD8). Researchers noted that a small share of clonotypes showed up in both CD4 and CD8 compartments. Sorted repertoires could include abundant contaminating clonotypes from bulk cells.

The sequenced sample was PBMCs, obtained before the yellow fever booster vaccination. The gene calls are TRBV20-1 and TRBJ1-1; 9 nucleotides match TRBD1. This receptor was identified in a man younger than 35 who received the YFV17D yellow fever vaccine. The CDR3 region is CSARYRGRVVTEAFF. The CDR3 DNA reads as TGCAGTGCTAGGTACAGGGGGCGGGTAGTCACTGAAGCTTTCTTT.